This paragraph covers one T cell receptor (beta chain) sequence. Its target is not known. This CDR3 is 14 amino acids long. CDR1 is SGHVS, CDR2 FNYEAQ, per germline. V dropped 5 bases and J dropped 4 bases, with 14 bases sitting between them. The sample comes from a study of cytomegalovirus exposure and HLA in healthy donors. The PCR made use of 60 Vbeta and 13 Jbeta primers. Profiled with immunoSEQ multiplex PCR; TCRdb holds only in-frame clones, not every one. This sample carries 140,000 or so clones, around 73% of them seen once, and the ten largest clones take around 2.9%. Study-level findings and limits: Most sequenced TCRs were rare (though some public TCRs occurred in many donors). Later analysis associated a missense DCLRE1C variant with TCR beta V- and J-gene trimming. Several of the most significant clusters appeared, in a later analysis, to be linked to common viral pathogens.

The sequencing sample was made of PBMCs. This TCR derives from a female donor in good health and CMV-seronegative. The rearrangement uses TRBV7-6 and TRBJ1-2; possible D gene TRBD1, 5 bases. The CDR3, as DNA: TGTGCCAGCAGCCAGCGGGGGAGGGGCTATGGCTACACCTTC. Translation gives CASSQRGRGYGYTF. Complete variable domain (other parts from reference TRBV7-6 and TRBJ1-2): GAGVSQSPRYKVTKRGQDVALRCDPISGHVSLYWYRQALGQGPEFLTYFNYEAQQDKSGLPNDRFSAERPEGSISTLTIQRTEQRDSAMYRCASSQRGRGYGYTFGSGTRLTVV.